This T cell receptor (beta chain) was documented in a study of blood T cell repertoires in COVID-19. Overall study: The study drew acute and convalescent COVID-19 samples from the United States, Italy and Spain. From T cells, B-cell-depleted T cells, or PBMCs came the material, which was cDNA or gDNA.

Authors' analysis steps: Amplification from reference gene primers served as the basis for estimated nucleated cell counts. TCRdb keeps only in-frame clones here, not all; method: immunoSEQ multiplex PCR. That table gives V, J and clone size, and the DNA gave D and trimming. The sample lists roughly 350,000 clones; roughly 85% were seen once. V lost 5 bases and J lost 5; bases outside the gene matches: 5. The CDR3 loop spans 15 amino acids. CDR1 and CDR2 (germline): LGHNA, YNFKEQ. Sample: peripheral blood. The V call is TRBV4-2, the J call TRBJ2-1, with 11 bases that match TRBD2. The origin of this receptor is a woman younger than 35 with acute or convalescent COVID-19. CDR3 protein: CASSLAGGRNNEQFF. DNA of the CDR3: TGTGCCAGCAGCTTAGCGGGGGGGCGGAACAATGAGCAGTTCTTC.